One T cell receptor beta chain is described in this entry. Its matching antigen is unknown. This entry comes from a study of T cell responses to AZD1222 COVID-19 vaccine. Regarding the study as a whole: The donors showed a predominance of white British ancestry and of females, with possible underestimation of clonal diversity. Unmutated regions of variants are reportedly targeted by nearly half of spike-specific TCRs.

Second doses that came at about 4 or about 12 weeks were put together. Libraries were prepared by immunoSEQ multiplex PCR; TCRdb keeps only in-frame clonotypes and omits some of them. The sample has 150,000 to 190,000 clones, 87% seen once. CDR3 length: 13 amino acids. From germline, CDR1 is PRHDT and CDR2 FYEKMQ (reference sequence). V lost 5 bases and J 3 bases, leaving 8 bases between the germline ends. Source: peripheral blood, taken 28 days after the second AZD1222 dose. V usage is TRBV13 and J usage is TRBJ2-1, with no clear D. The source is an adult who received the AZD1222 COVID-19 vaccine. CDR3 sequence (DNA): TGTGCCAGCAGCCCTGCCGGCTACAATGAGCAGTTCTTC. It encodes CASSPAGYNEQFF.